This T cell receptor beta chain originates from a study of cytomegalovirus exposure and HLA in healthy donors. Assay: immunoSEQ multiplex PCR; the TCRdb copy retains only in-frame clones and omits some. This sample has 250,000 to 350,000 clones; around 87% occur once, and the top ten carry about 0.86%. The CDR3 contains 15 residues. Unmatched junction bases numbered 7, after V lost 2 bases and J lost 4 bases. Germline V gene sequence: CDR1 SGHVS, CDR2 FQNEAQ. This sequence joins TRBV7-8 and TRBJ1-1, with 7 nucleotides matching TRBD1. The TCR originated in a young woman in good health and CMV-seronegative. Specimen: PBMCs. Here the CDR3 reads CASSLTYRGGTEAFF. As DNA, the CDR3 is TGTGCCAGCAGCTTAACCTACAGGGGCGGCACTGAAGCTTTCTTT. The full variable domain, in which reference TRBV7-8 and TRBJ1-1 provide the parts outside the CDR3, is GAGVSQSPRYKVAKRGQDVALRCDPISGHVSLFWYQQALGQGPEFLTYFQNEAQLDKSGLPSDRFFAERPEGSVSTLKIQRTQQEDSAVYLCASSLTYRGGTEAFFGQGTRLTVV.